This T cell receptor (beta chain) came from a study of human T cells and chemical hapten exposure. TCRdb itself ran the RACE reads through MiXCR, one entry per CDR3 protein. The table shows approximately 260,000 distinct CDR3 sequences, with roughly 8% occurring only once. Points on this clonotype: Its antigen is undetermined.

Findings and limits, study-wide: Healthy individuals' immune responses may differ from those of donors, who had alopecia.

This CDR3 has 12 residues. CDR1 is PRHDT, CDR2 FYEKMQ, per germline (reference sequence). V was trimmed by 4 bases and J by 3 bases, leaving 7 bases between them. Time point meaning: pre-sensitization, week 0. Regarding treatment: therapeutic diphenylcyclopropenone sensitization with weekly scalp DPC. The source was whole blood, collected in connection with sensitization to the hapten diphenylcyclopropenone (DPC). The source is a young man with alopecia areata. Some clones in this sample may be carry-over from other donors' samples. The rearrangement joins TRBV13 to TRBJ2-7, with no clear D. CDR3 region: CASSYGFYEQYV. The CDR3 coding sequence is TGTGCCAGCAGCTACGGGTTCTACGAGCAGTACGTC.